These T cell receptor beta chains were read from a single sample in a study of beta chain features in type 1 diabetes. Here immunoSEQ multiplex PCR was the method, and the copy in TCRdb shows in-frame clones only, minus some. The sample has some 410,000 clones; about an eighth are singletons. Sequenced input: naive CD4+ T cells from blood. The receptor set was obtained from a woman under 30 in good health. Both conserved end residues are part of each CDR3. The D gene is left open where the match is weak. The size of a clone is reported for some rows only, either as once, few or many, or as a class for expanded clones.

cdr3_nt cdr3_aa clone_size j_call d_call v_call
TGTGCCAGCAGCTTAGGGGGAAGGTCCTACGAGCAGTACTTC CASSLGGRSYEQYF few TRBJ2-7 NA TRBV7-9
TGTGCCAGCAGCTTAGATGGGTTGGGACAGGGGATGTCCCAGTACTTC CASSLDGLGQGMSQYF few TRBJ2-5 TRBD1 TRBV7-2
TGTGCCAGCAGCTTGGCTGGGAACCAAGAGACCCAGTACTTC CASSLAGNQETQYF few TRBJ2-5 NA TRBV5-4
TGTGCCATCAGTGAAGGGAGAGGGACGGTGAACACTGAAGCTTTCTTT CAISEGRGTVNTEAFF NA TRBJ1-1 NA TRBV10-3
TGCAGCGCTTCGACAGGGTTCACTGAAGCTTTCTTT CSASTGFTEAFF few TRBJ1-1 TRBD1 TRBV29-1
TGTGCCTCGGGACAGGGGAACACAGATACGCAGTATTTT CASGQGNTDTQYF once TRBJ2-3 TRBD1 TRBV7-3
TGCGCCAGCAGCCGGGGGGTAGGGGTTGGCTCCTACAATGAGCAGTTCTTC CASSRGVGVGSYNEQFF NA TRBJ2-1 NA TRBV4-1
TGTGCCAGCAGCCGGACAGGGGCGAAGCGCGATACGCAGTATTTT CASSRTGAKRDTQYF few TRBJ2-3 TRBD1 TRBV27
TGTGCCAGCAGCTTAAGGGATCAGCGAACCTCCTACAATGAGCAGTTCTTC CASSLRDQRTSYNEQFF NA TRBJ2-1 NA TRBV7-9
TGCAGCGTTGAAGGGGGACTGGGAAGCACAGATACGCAGTATTTT CSVEGGLGSTDTQYF NA TRBJ2-3 NA TRBV29-1
TGTGCCAGCAGCTCCAAACAGAGAACTACCGGGGAGCTGTTTTTT CASSSKQRTTGELFF NA TRBJ2-2 NA TRBV5-4
TGTGCCAGTAGTGTTAGCGGTCGTCTGGAGACCCAGTACTTC CASSVSGRLETQYF NA TRBJ2-5 NA TRBV19
TGCGCCAGCAGCCAAGATCTCAGGGTTACTAGCACAGATACGCAGTATTTT CASSQDLRVTSTDTQYF NA TRBJ2-3 NA TRBV4-3
TGTGCCAGCAGCCGCATACAGGGTCAGGGGTACAATGAGCAGTTCTTC CASSRIQGQGYNEQFF NA TRBJ2-1 NA TRBV7-8
TGTGCCAGCAGTGGAGACAGGGTATTTGTCAACTATGGCTACACCTTC CASSGDRVFVNYGYTF NA TRBJ1-2 TRBD1 TRBV2
TGCGCCAGCAGCCAGGCCTCGAGGGGTGAGACCCAGTACTTC CASSQASRGETQYF NA TRBJ2-5 NA TRBV4-1
TGTGCCAGCAGTTTAGTTTGGGGTAACACTGAAGCTTTCTTT CASSLVWGNTEAFF NA TRBJ1-1 NA TRBV27
TGTGCCAGCAGGTCCTCCGCGGGCGGCTACACCTTC CASRSSAGGYTF NA TRBJ1-2 NA TRBV6-5
TGTGCCAGCAGCTTAGCGTTCGGGGAATACAATGAGCAGTTCTTC CASSLAFGEYNEQFF few TRBJ2-1 NA TRBV7-2
TGCGCCAGCAGCTCCGGACAGGGCTCAGATACGCAGTATTTT CASSSGQGSDTQYF NA TRBJ2-3 TRBD1 TRBV5-1
TGTGCCAGCCGAATAGGGACAGCGAACACCGGGGAGCTGTTTTTT CASRIGTANTGELFF NA TRBJ2-2 TRBD1 TRBV6-1
TGTGCCAGCAGCTTGGTCGGCAGAGGCACTGTTGGTGCCAAAAACATTCAGTACTTC CASSLVGRGTVGAKNIQYF NA TRBJ2-4 NA TRBV7-3
TGTGCCTGCCCTTGGGGCCAGGGACTCCCTTCATACGCTGAAGCTTTCTTT CACPWGQGLPSYAEAFF few TRBJ1-1 NA TRBV30
TGTGCCAGTAGTCCGGACACCTATGGCTACACCTTC CASSPDTYGYTF few TRBJ1-2 NA TRBV19
TGTGCCATCAGTAAGGCCCAGGGAAACATTCAGTACTTC CAISKAQGNIQYF NA TRBJ2-4 NA TRBV10-3
TGTGCCTGGAGTGTACTCAGGACTAGCGGACCCTACGAGCAGTACTTC CAWSVLRTSGPYEQYF NA TRBJ2-7 TRBD2 TRBV30
TGCGCCAGCAGCTTGGGAATAGCGGGGGTTGACAAAAACATTCAGTACTTC CASSLGIAGVDKNIQYF NA TRBJ2-4 TRBD2 TRBV5-1
TGTGCCAGCAGTTTGAGGTCCTATGGCTACACCTTC CASSLRSYGYTF NA TRBJ1-2 NA TRBV28
TGCGCCAGCAGCGAACACCCGCGGAGACTAGAACCCTACAATGAGCAGTTCTTC CASSEHPRRLEPYNEQFF few TRBJ2-1 NA TRBV5-1
TGCAGCGTTTTCAAGGCGGGGTACAATGAGCAGTTCTTC CSVFKAGYNEQFF few TRBJ2-1 NA TRBV29-1
TGTGCCAGCAGCTTGGAAAATACACAAGAGACCCAGTACTTC CASSLENTQETQYF NA TRBJ2-5 NA TRBV5-4
TGTGCCAGCAGTGGCGGACTCGGGGATACGCAGTATTTT CASSGGLGDTQYF few TRBJ2-3 NA TRBV25-1
TGCGCCAGCAGCCAAGGGCCTAGCGGAAACACAGATACGCAGTATTTT CASSQGPSGNTDTQYF NA TRBJ2-3 TRBD2 TRBV4-3
TGTGCCAGCAGCGTAGATCGGAACACTGAAGCTTTCTTT CASSVDRNTEAFF NA TRBJ1-1 NA TRBV9
TGTGCCAGCAGGGACCTGACGGAGACCCAGTACTTC CASRDLTETQYF few TRBJ2-5 NA TRBV2
TGTGCCAGCAGCTTAGGGGACAGACGACAAGAGACCCAGTACTTC CASSLGDRRQETQYF few TRBJ2-5 TRBD1 TRBV7-2
TGTGCCAGCAGTTTACCGGGAGTTGAAGCTTTCTTT CASSLPGVEAFF NA TRBJ1-1 NA TRBV6-5
TGTGCCAGCAACCTCGTCGGTTACAATGAGCAGTTCTTC CASNLVGYNEQFF NA TRBJ2-1 NA TRBV11-2
TGTGCCAGCAGTGTGAAGTGGGATGGTGGCTACACCTTC CASSVKWDGGYTF NA TRBJ1-2 NA TRBV25-1
TGTGCCAGCAGCGTAGGGCTAGCGGGAGGATACGGGGAGCTGTTTTTT CASSVGLAGGYGELFF few TRBJ2-2 TRBD2 TRBV9
TGTGCCAGTAGGGCTGTCCCGATCTCTGGGGCCAACGTCCTGACTTTC CASRAVPISGANVLTF few TRBJ2-6 NA TRBV19